This TCR beta chain was sequenced for a study of beta chain features in type 1 diabetes (dated by TCRdb to between 2017 and 2018). Concerning the study at large: Patients and healthy donors did not differ in mean age, gender distribution, total cell number or subset yield. Regulatory and stem cell-like memory subsets were isolated from only 8 patients and roughly eight healthy donors, whereas naive and central memory subsets came from all 30 or so donors. In the study, recently diagnosed type 1 diabetes patients and matched healthy donors were compared on the TCRB repertoires of their sorted circulating CD4+ T cell subsets. Across all samples, roughly 110,000,000 sorted cells were examined, and cell number per subset correlated strongly with RNA yield.

A single peripheral blood draw of approximately 110 mL on average was collected from each donor into heparinised tubes. Using a panel that included CD45RO, CCR7, CD25, CD127, CD95 and CD27, naive, central memory, regulatory and stem cell-like memory CD4+ T cells were sorted on a BD FACSAria II. All sorted populations exceeded 95% purity. PBMCs were separated immediately by Lymphoprep density gradient centrifugation and were stained directly, without being cultured. To minimize batch effects, samples were stained and sorted in pairs, one healthy donor with one patient per experiment. In its sample, this clone was seen a few times. Its antigen specificity is not known. No per-base quality is available; no much larger clone lies one base away. General study outcomes and caveats: Because cDNA was sequenced instead of genomic DNA, highly expressing activated cells could be over-represented, though the groups showed no difference in activation or CD3 levels. Fewer insertions and more nucleotide deletions at VDJ recombination sites were observed in patients with type 1 diabetes, implying thymic rearrangement abnormalities. HLA sub-analyses involved small numbers of individuals, so any influence of HLA type on TCRB rearrangement remained unresolved. In all four CD4+ subsets, TCRB CDR3 length was moderately but significantly shorter in type 1 diabetes patients. The naive, central memory and regulatory TCRB repertoires appeared to resemble one another more closely among patients than among healthy donors. PCR might favor shorter templates, but patient and control samples were amplified and corrected together, so any skew would affect both groups equally.

The CDR3 goes from the cysteine to the phenylalanine over 15 residues. Of the read, only the CDR3 DNA is kept; its 45 bases are in frame from base 1. V loses 0 bases, J loses 2 bases, and the germline ends lie 10 bases apart. For CDR1 and CDR2, the germline V gene lists SGHDT and YYEEEE. The High Capacity cDNA Reverse Transcription Kit was used to reverse transcribe all of the isolated RNA, meaning that expressed TCRB transcripts were what got sequenced. Deep immunoSEQ sequencing was performed on naive, central memory and regulatory T cell samples, with an average of around 3.5 million total reads per sample. After sorted cells were lysed in RLT buffer, RNA was extracted with DNase-treated RNeasy Micro or Mini kits, with the choice depending on cell number. To prevent cross-contamination, every cell subset was processed on its own, while patient and healthy donor samples were processed together. The immunoSEQ multiplex PCR was used to amplify TCRB sequences from cDNA, yielding 87-bp fragments that span the CDR3 region. The amplicons were sequenced using the Illumina HiSeq platform. In the paper's pipeline: PCR bias was corrected computationally using synthetic template baselines, and reads within Hamming distance 2 were collapsed, with unmergeable singletons discarded. Reads were aligned against IMGT so that V, D and J genes, CDR3 length and insertions or deletions at six rearrangement sites could be assigned. Within each subset, clonotype counts were normalized to sorted cell number, and only after that were true diversity and Gini coefficients computed with the tcR R package. The overlap coefficient, calculated on TCRB nucleotide sequences, was used to measure repertoire sharing. TCRdb mirrors the immuneACCESS table, restricted to in-frame sequences. Some clones are absent from its copies; in checked studies, under half trace to an unresolved V gene, and the reason for the others is unknown. V, J and clone size are those of that table, while D and trimming were read from the DNA. In this sample the table shows more than 300,000 clones, 8.5% to 10% of which occur a single time. The top ten hold 0.45% to 0.65% of the sample.

This receptor was taken from a man in his thirties or forties with type 1 diabetes. The sample taken for sequencing was central memory CD4+ T cells from blood. This chain joins TRBV5-6 to TRBJ2-3, with the D segment identity uncertain. DNA sequence: TGTGCCAGCAGCTTGGTTGAGCGAACCACAGATACGCAGTATTTT. It is translated as CASSLVERTTDTQYF. The reference TRBV5-6 and TRBJ2-3 proteins fill in what lies around the CDR3, so the full variable domain reads DAGVTQSPTHLIKTRGQQVTLRCSPKSGHDTVSWYQQALGQGPQFIFQYYEEEERQRGNFPDRFSGHQFPNYSSELNVNALLLGDSALYLCASSLVERTTDTQYFGPGTRLTVL.